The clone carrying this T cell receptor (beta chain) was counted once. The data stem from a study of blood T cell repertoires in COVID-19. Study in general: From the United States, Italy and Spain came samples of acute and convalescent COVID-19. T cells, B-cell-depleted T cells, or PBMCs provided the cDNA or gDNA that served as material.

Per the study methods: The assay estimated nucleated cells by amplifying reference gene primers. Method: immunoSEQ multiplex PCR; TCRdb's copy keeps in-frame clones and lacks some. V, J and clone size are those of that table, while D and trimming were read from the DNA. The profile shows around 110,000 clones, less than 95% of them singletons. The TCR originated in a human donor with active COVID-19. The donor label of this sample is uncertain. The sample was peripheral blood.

DNA of the CDR3: TGTGCCAGCAGAGAAGGAACGGGTAGCACAGATACGCAGTATTTT. Encoded protein: CASREGTGSTDTQYF. This chain links TRBV9 with TRBJ2-3, with unresolved D. The CDR3 runs 15 residues. The ends were cut back, 5 bases at V and 0 bases at J, with 13 bases in the middle. Germline loops: CDR1 SGDLS, CDR2 YYNGEE. Based on the CDR3 plus reference TRBV9 and TRBJ2-3, the full variable domain is DSGVTQTPKHLITATGQRVTLRCSPRSGDLSVYWYQQSLDQGLQFLIQYYNGEERAKGNILERFSAQQFPDLHSELNLSSLELGDSALYFCASREGTGSTDTQYFGPGTRLTVL.